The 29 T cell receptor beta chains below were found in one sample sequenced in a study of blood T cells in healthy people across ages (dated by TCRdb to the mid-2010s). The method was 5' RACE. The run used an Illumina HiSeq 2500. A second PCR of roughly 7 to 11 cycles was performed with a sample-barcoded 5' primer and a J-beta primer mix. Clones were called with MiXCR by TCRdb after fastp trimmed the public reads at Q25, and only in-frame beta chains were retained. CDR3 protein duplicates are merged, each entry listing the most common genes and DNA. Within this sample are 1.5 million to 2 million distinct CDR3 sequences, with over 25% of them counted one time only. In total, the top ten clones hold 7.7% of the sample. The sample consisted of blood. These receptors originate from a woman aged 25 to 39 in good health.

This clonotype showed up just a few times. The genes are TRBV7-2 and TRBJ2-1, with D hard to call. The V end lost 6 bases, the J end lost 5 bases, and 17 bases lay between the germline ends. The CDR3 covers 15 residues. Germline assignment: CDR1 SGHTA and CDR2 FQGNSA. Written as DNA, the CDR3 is TGTGCCAGCAGTCCCGACTGGGGATTCGACAATGAGCAGTTCTTC. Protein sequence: CASSPDWGFDNEQFF.

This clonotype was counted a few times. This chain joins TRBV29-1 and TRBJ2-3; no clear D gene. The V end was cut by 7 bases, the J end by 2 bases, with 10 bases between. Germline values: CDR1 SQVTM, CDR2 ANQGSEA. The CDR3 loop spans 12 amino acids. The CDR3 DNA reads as TGCAGCGGTGGACCAACCACAGATACGCAGTATTTT. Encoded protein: CSGGPTTDTQYF.

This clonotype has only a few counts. The CDR3 reads CSALLGTGGTDTQYF. CDR3 coding DNA: TGCAGTGCTCTATTGGGGACAGGGGGCACAGATACGCAGTATTTT. V and J are TRBV20-1 and TRBJ2-3; 10 bases are a match to TRBD1. From germline, CDR1 is DFQATT and CDR2 SNEGSKA (reference sequence). The V gene end was trimmed by 5 bases and the J gene end by 1 base; junction bases not matched to a gene: 6. The CDR3 is 15 amino acids.

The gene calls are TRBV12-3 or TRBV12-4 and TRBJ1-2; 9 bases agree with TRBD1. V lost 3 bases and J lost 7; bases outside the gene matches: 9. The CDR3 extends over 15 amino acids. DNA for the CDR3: TGTGCCAGCAGTTTCCGACAGGGGGGGGAGTGTGGCTACACCTTC. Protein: CASSFRQGGECGYTF.

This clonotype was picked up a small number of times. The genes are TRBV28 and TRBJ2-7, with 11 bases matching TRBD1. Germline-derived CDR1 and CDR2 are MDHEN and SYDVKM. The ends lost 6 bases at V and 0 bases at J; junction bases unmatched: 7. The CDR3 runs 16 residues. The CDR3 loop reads CASRPIGTGGSYEQYF. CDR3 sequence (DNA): TGTGCCAGCAGGCCAATCGGGACAGGGGGCTCCTACGAGCAGTACTTC.

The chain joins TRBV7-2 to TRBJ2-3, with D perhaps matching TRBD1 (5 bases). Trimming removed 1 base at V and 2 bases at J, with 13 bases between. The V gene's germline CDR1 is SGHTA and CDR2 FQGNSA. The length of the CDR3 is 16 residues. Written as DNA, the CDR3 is TGTGCCAGCAGCTTAGGGATCAGGGCGACCACAGATACGCAGTATTTT. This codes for CASSLGIRATTDTQYF.

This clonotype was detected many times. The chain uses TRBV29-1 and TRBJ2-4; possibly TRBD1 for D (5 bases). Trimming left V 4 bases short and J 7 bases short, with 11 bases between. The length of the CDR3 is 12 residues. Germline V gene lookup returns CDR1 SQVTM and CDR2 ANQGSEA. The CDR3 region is CSVGTGSNIQYF. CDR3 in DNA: TGCAGCGTTGGTACAGGCTCGAACATTCAGTACTTC.

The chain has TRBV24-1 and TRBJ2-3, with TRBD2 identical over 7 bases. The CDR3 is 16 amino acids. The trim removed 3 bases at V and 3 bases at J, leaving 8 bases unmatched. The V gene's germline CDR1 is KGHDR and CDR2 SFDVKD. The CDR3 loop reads CATSDRTRKGTDTQYF. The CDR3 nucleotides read TGTGCCACCAGTGATCGGACTAGAAAGGGAACAGATACGCAGTATTTT.

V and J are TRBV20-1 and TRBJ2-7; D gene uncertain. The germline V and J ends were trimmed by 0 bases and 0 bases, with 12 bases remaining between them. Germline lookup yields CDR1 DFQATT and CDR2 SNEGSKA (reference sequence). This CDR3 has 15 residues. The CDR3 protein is CSARDPKESSYEQYF. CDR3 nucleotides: TGCAGTGCTAGAGATCCCAAGGAGAGCTCCTACGAGCAGTACTTC.

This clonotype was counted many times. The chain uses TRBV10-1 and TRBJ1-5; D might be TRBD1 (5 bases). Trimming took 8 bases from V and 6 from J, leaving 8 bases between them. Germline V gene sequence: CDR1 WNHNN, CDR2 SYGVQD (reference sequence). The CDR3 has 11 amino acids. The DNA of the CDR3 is TGCGCCAGCGGGGGTAGTCAGCCCCAGCATTTT. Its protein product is CASGGSQPQHF.

CDR3 loop: CASSLGSRDLSTDTQYF. The CDR3 bases are TGCGCCAGCAGCTTGGGGTCACGGGACCTAAGCACAGATACGCAGTATTTT. This chain connects TRBV5-1 to TRBJ2-3; D possibly matches TRBD1 or TRBD2 (5 bases each). Trimming took 0 bases from V and 0 from J, leaving 14 bases between them. The CDR3 covers 17 residues. Germline V gives CDR1 SGHRS, CDR2 YFSETQ.

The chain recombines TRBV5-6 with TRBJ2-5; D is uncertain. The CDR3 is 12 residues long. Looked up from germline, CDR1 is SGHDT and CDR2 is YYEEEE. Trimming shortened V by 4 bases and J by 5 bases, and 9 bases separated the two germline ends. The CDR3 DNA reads TGTGCCAGCAGCACGGATGGCGAGACCCAGTACTTC. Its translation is CASSTDGETQYF.

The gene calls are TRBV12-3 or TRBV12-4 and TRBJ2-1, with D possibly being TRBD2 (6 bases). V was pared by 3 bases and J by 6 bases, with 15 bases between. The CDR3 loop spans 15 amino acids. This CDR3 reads CASSLGGFKCNEQFF. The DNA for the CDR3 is TGTGCCAGCAGTTTGGGGGGATTTAAGTGCAATGAGCAGTTCTTC.

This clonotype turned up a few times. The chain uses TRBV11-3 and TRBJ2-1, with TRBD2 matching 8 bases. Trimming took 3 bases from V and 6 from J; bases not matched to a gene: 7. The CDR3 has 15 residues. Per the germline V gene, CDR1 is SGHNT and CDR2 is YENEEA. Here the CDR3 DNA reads TGTGCCAGCAGCTTGGTTGGCGGGGGGACCAATGAGCAGTTCTTC. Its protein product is CASSLVGGGTNEQFF.

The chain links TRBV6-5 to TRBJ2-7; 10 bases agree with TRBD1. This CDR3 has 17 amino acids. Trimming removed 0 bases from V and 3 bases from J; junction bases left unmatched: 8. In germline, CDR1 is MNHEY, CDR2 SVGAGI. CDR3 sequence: CASSYSEDRGGHYEQYF. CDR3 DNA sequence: TGTGCCAGCAGTTACTCGGAGGACAGGGGGGGACACTACGAGCAGTACTTC.

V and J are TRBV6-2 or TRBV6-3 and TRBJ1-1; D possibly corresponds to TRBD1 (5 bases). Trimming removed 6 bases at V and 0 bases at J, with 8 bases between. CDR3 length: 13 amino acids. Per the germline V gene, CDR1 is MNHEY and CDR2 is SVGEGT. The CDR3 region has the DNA TGTGCCAGCAGGAGGGACTTGAACACTGAAGCTTTCTTT. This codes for CASRRDLNTEAFF.

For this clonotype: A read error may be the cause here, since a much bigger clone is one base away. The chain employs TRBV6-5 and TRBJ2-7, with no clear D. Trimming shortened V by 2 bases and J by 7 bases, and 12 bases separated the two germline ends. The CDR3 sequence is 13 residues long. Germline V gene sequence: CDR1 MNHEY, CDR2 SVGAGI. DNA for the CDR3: TGTGCCAGCAGTTACCGAGGCACGGATGAGCAGTACTTC. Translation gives CASSYRGTDEQYF.

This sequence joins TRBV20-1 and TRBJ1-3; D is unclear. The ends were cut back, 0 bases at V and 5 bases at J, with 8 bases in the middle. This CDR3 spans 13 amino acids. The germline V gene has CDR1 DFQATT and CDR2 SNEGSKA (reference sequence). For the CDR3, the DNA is TGCAGTGCTAGAGATTTAGTGAGAAACACCATATATTTT. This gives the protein CSARDLVRNTIYF.

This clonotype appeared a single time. CDR3 DNA: TGTGCCATCAGTGAGCGGGCAGGGCCATACGAGCAGTACTTC. As protein: CAISERAGPYEQYF. This chain links TRBV10-3 with TRBJ2-7; a weak D match, TRBD1 (5 bases). This CDR3 is 14 amino acids long. V lost 2 bases, J lost 4 bases, and 12 bases lay in between. Germline loops: CDR1 ENHRY, CDR2 SYGVKD.

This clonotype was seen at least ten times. The CDR3 DNA sequence: TGCGCCACCAAACCGTGGGGGGGCTCCTACGAGCAGTACTTC. Its protein product is CATKPWGGSYEQYF. This chain uses TRBV5-1 with TRBJ2-7; TRBD2 aligns across 7 bases. V trimming: 9 bases; J trimming: 0 bases; junction bases outside the gene matches: 9. This CDR3 spans 14 amino acids. The germline gives CDR1 SGHRS, CDR2 YFSETQ.

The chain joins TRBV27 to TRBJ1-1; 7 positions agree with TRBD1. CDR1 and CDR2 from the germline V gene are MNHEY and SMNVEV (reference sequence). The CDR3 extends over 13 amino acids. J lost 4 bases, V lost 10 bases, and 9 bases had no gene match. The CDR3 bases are TGTGCCACCAAGACAGGGATGGTCACTGAAGCTTTCTTT. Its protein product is CATKTGMVTEAFF.

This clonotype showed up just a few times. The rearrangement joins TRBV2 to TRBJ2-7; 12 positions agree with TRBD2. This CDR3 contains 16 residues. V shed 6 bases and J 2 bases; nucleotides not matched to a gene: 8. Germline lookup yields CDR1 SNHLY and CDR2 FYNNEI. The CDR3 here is CASRLAGGVITYEQYF. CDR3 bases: TGTGCCAGCAGACTAGCGGGGGGAGTGATAACCTACGAGCAGTACTTC.

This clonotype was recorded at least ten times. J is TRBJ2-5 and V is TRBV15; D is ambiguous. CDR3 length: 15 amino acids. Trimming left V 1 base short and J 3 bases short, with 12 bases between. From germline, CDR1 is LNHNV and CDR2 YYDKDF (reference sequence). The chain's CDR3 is CATSRAEDVEETQYF. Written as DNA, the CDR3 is TGTGCCACCAGCAGAGCAGAGGACGTGGAAGAGACCCAGTACTTC.

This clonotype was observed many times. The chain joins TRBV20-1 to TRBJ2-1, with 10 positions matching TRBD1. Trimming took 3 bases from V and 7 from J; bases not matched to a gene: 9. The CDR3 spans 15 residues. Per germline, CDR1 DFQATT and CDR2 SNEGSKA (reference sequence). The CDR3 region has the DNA TGCAGTGCTAGCCGGGACAGGGGCTATGTGAATGAGCAGTTCTTC. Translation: CSASRDRGYVNEQFF.

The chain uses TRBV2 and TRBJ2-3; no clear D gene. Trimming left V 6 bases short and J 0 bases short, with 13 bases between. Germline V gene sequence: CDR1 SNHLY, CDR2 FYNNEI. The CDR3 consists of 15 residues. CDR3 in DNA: TGTGCCAGCAGGGTGATGATTTCTAGCACAGATACGCAGTATTTT. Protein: CASRVMISSTDTQYF.

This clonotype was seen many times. The CDR3 DNA reads as TGTGCCAGCAGCAAAGAGTCAGTAGCCAAAAACATTCAGTACTTC. Amino acid sequence: CASSKESVAKNIQYF. The V and J genes are TRBV21-1 and TRBJ2-4. TRBV21-1 is an annotated pseudogene. The CDR3 consists of 15 residues.

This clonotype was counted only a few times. CDR3 sequence: CASSLTGSHRDEQFF. CDR3 coding DNA: TGTGCCAGCAGCTTAACAGGGTCTCATCGAGATGAGCAGTTCTTC. The V gene is TRBV7-3, the J gene TRBJ2-1; D is unclear. The CDR3 covers 15 residues. CDR1 is SGHTA, CDR2 FQGTGA, per germline. V shed 0 bases and J shed 8 bases, with 14 bases lying between them.

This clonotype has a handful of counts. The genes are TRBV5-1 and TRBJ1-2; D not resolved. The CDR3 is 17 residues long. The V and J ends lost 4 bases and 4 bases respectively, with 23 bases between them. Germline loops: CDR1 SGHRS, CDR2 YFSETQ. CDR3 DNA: TGCGCCAGCAGCGACGCGCAGCGCGACGGGGTAGGCTATGGCTACACCTTC. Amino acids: CASSDAQRDGVGYGYTF.

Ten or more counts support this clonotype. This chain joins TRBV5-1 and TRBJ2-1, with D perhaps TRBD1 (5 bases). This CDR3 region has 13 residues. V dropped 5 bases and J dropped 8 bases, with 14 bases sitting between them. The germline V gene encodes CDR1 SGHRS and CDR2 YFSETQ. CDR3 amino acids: CASSPQGPDEQFF. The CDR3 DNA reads TGCGCCAGCAGTCCGCAGGGTCCGGATGAGCAGTTCTTC. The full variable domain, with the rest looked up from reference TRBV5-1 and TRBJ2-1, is KAGVTQTPRYLIKTRGQQVTLSCSPISGHRSVSWYQQTPGQGLQFLFEYFSETQRNKGNFPGRFSGRQFSNSRSEMNVSTLELGDSALYLCASSPQGPDEQFFGPGTRLTVL.